This T cell receptor (beta chain) is from a study of cytomegalovirus exposure and HLA in healthy donors. Both 60 Vbeta primers and 13 Jbeta primers went into the PCR. Libraries were prepared by immunoSEQ multiplex PCR; TCRdb keeps only in-frame clonotypes and omits some of them. The profile shows 70,000 to 95,000 clones, 80% of them singletons. General study findings and limits: No immune exposure information besides CMV serostatus was available. Evidence from a later analysis indicated that most CMV-associated TCR beta chains looked HLA-restricted. Most observed TCR sequences were rare, whereas some public TCRs were detected in many donors. Relative to the approximately 660-donor mean, N-insertions were reportedly fewer in an Asian-associated ancestry cluster in a later analysis.

As concerns this clone: The antigen is not known.

This CDR3 has 13 amino acids. CDR1 is MDHEN, CDR2 SYDVKM, per germline. Trimming took 2 bases from V and 3 from J, leaving 7 bases between them. The rearrangement uses TRBV28 and TRBJ1-1; D unclear. Sequencing was carried out using PBMCs. The clonotype was recovered from a man aged 18 to 29 in good health and CMV-seronegative. CDR3 DNA sequence: TGTGCCAGCAGTTTAGGCCAGGACACTGAAGCTTTCTTT. Protein sequence: CASSLGQDTEAFF.